These 21 T cell receptor beta chains share one sample of origin, sequenced in a study of blood T cell repertoires in COVID-19. The assay was immunoSEQ multiplex PCR, and TCRdb's table has in-frame clones only and misses some. The sample holds 110,000 to 150,000 clones, just under 85% seen once. Sequenced material: PBMCs or T cells enriched from blood (not recorded which). Receptor source: a woman aged 40 to 50 who had recovered from COVID-19.

This CDR3 reads CASSIALAPSYEQYF. DNA of the CDR3: TGTGCCAGTAGTATAGCACTAGCGCCGTCCTACGAGCAGTACTTC. The chain joins TRBV19 to TRBJ2-7, with TRBD2 matching over 7 bases. This CDR3 has 15 amino acids. The V segment lost 1 base and the J segment 1 base; nucleotides outside the gene matches: 4. Germline V gives CDR1 LNHDA, CDR2 SQIVND (reference sequence).

The chain has TRBV5-5 and TRBJ1-1, with D possibly TRBD1 on 5 matching bases. Trimming pared 4 bases from V and 11 bases from J, leaving 18 bases between. Germline V gene lookup returns CDR1 SGHKS and CDR2 YYEKEE (reference sequence). There are 13 residues in the CDR3. As DNA, the CDR3 is TGTGCCAGCAGCGCGGACACGGCCGAATGGGCTTTCTTT. It codes for CASSADTAEWAFF.

The chain has TRBV5-4 and TRBJ2-1; 8 bases align to TRBD1. The germline gives CDR1 SGHNT, CDR2 YYREEE (reference sequence). The CDR3 contains 14 residues. V lost 4 bases, J lost 5 bases, and 5 bases stayed unmatched. This CDR3 is CASSPRTGNNEQFF. DNA of the CDR3: TGTGCCAGCAGCCCAAGGACAGGGAACAATGAGCAGTTCTTC.

The gene calls are TRBV15 and TRBJ1-1; D is possibly TRBD1 (6 bases). The CDR3 is 13 amino acids. With 6 bases removed from V and 1 base from J, the gap between germline ends came to 9 bases. The germline CDR1 and CDR2 sequences are LNHNV and YYDKDF (reference sequence). The CDR3 nucleotides read TGTGCCACCAGAGGGGGTAGGAACACTGAAGCTTTCTTT. This gives the protein CATRGGRNTEAFF.

This clone was observed many times. The chain links TRBV30 to TRBJ1-2; D unclear. Germline V gene sequence: CDR1 GTSNPN, CDR2 SVGIG (reference sequence). V was pared by 4 bases and J by 1 base, with 4 bases between. The CDR3 has 11 residues. The CDR3 nucleotides read TGTGCCTGGACGGTTAACTATGGCTACACCTTC. As protein: CAWTVNYGYTF.

V and J are TRBV23-1 and TRBJ1-5; 9 bases fit TRBD1. Being an ORF, TRBV23-1 has a function that is uncertain. With 4 bases clipped from V and 5 bases from J, the junction kept 9 bases outside the gene matches. The CDR3 is 16 residues long. CDR3 loop: CASSLGTGRLDQPQHF. The CDR3 bases are TGCGCCAGCAGTCTCGGGACAGGGCGCCTGGATCAGCCCCAGCATTTT.

The chain uses TRBV16 and TRBJ1-1; maybe TRBD1 (6 bases). V gave up 0 bases and J gave up 2 bases, with 7 bases separating them. CDR1 and CDR2 from the germline V gene are KGHSY and FQNENV. This CDR3 has 14 amino acids. The CDR3 DNA sequence: TGTGCCAGCAGCCAATCACAGGGCAACACTGAAGCTTTCTTT. Amino acid sequence: CASSQSQGNTEAFF.

This chain uses TRBV19 with TRBJ1-2; D gene uncertain. The CDR3 runs 13 residues. Trimming pared 3 bases from V and 10 bases from J, leaving 15 bases between. Germline CDR1 is LNHDA and CDR2 is SQIVND (reference sequence). CDR3 coding DNA: TGTGCCAGTAGTATTATGTTATTCGGGTTCTACACCTTC. This gives the protein CASSIMLFGFYTF.

The chain has TRBV13 and TRBJ2-2, with 7 bases identical to TRBD2. In germline, CDR1 is PRHDT, CDR2 FYEKMQ (reference sequence). This CDR3 contains 14 residues. V shed 1 base and J 6 bases; nucleotides not matched to a gene: 2. The chain's CDR3 is CASSLARGAGELFF. Written as DNA, the CDR3 is TGTGCCAGCAGCTTAGCTCGGGGGGCCGGGGAGCTGTTTTTT.

The rearrangement joins TRBV29-1 to TRBJ2-2; tentatively, D is TRBD1 (6 bases). The germline V gene has CDR1 SQVTM and CDR2 ANQGSEA. Trimming removed 2 bases from V and 5 bases from J, with 15 bases in between. The CDR3 consists of 15 residues. The CDR3 DNA reads as TGCAGCGTTGAAAGGGGCAGGGACATGACCGGGGAGCTGTTTTTT. Translating it yields CSVERGRDMTGELFF.

The chain recombines TRBV2 with TRBJ2-1; TRBD2 matches at 11 bases. CDR1 and CDR2 from the germline V gene are SNHLY and FYNNEI. The CDR3 runs 14 residues. The junction had 7 bases not matched to a gene; V was cut back by 7 bases and J by 8 bases. The DNA of the CDR3 is TGTGCCAGCATTCTTAGCGGGAGGGCCGATGAGCAGTTCTTC. Translation gives CASILSGRADEQFF.

The chain links TRBV6-5 to TRBJ1-1, with D unclear. The CDR3 extends over 13 amino acids. Per the germline V gene, CDR1 is MNHEY and CDR2 is SVGAGI. The V end was cut by 10 bases, the J end by 3 bases, with 15 bases between. The CDR3 region has the DNA TGTGCCACCAGACTGCGCCTCGACACTGAAGCTTTCTTT. Its translation: CATRLRLDTEAFF.

This chain uses TRBV3-1 (or the pseudogene TRBV3-2) with TRBJ1-5; D not resolved. Germline lookup yields CDR1 LGHDT and CDR2 YNNKEL (reference sequence). This CDR3 has 15 residues. Deletions cut 4 bases from V and 7 bases from J, with 17 bases between. This CDR3 is CASSRGGPPEQPQHF. The DNA of the CDR3 is TGTGCCAGCAGCCGAGGAGGTCCCCCGGAACAGCCCCAGCATTTT.

This clone appeared a single time. V gene TRBV6-5 combines with J gene TRBJ2-7; 7 bases line up with TRBD2. The length of the CDR3 is 13 residues. Trimming removed 8 bases from V and 2 bases from J; junction bases left unmatched: 6. Germline CDR1 MNHEY, CDR2 SVGAGI. DNA for the CDR3: TGTGCCAGCGGATCGGGGGGAGCCTACGAGCAGTACTTC. This codes for CASGSGGAYEQYF.

The chain has TRBV7-8 and TRBJ1-4, with D perhaps TRBD1 (6 bases). The CDR3 length is 15 residues. Germline loops: CDR1 SGHVS, CDR2 FQNEAQ. Deletions cut 4 bases from V and 8 bases from J, with 17 bases between. DNA for the CDR3: TGTGCCAGCAGCTCCGACCAACAGGGTGTCGAAAAACTGTTTTTT. Translating it yields CASSSDQQGVEKLFF.

The J gene is TRBJ1-1, the V gene TRBV18, with no clear D. Germline lookup yields CDR1 KGHSH and CDR2 LQKENI. The CDR3 spans 14 residues. The ends were cut back, 2 bases at V and 3 bases at J, with 10 bases in the middle. The CDR3 region has the DNA TGTGCCAGCTCACCAAGGGAGAAGGACACTGAAGCTTTCTTT. Protein sequence: CASSPREKDTEAFF.

This chain links TRBV9 with TRBJ2-4, with D tentatively TRBD2 (5 bases). The CDR3 contains 16 residues. CDR1 and CDR2 from the germline V gene are SGDLS and YYNGEE. Trimming removed 6 bases from V and 0 bases from J, with 16 bases in between. The CDR3 DNA is TGTGCCAGCAAAAGAGGGAGTTTACTAGCCAAAAACATTCAGTACTTC. Translating it yields CASKRGSLLAKNIQYF.

CDR3 coding DNA: TGTGCCAGCAGCTTAGAGGGACAGGTGGGCTATGGCTACACCTTC. This translates into CASSLEGQVGYGYTF. V is TRBV7-9 and J is TRBJ1-2, with 8 bases lining up with TRBD1. Trimming cost V 1 base and J 4 bases; bases outside gene matches: 5. This CDR3 spans 15 amino acids. CDR1 is SEHNR and CDR2 is FQNEAQ in the germline V gene (reference sequence).

The chain recombines TRBV28 with TRBJ2-7; 15 bases match TRBD2. J lost 0 bases, V lost 0 bases, and 3 bases had no gene match. The germline V gene has CDR1 MDHEN and CDR2 SYDVKM. The CDR3 has 18 residues. CDR3 nucleotide sequence: TGTGCCAGCAGTTTATGGGGACTAGCGGGGGGAGGCTCCTACGAGCAGTACTTC. Translating gives CASSLWGLAGGGSYEQYF.

The CDR3 bases are TGTGCCAGCAGCTTAGCGGGAGGGATCCACAATGAGCAGTTCTTC. This encodes CASSLAGGIHNEQFF. The chain employs TRBV7-3 and TRBJ2-1, with 9 bases that match TRBD2. From germline, CDR1 is SGHTA and CDR2 FQGTGA. CDR3 length: 15 residues. The V gene end was trimmed by 2 bases and the J gene end by 5 bases; junction bases not matched to a gene: 4. The full variable domain, rest sourced from reference TRBV7-3 and TRBJ2-1, is GAGVSQTPSNKVTEKGKYVELRCDPISGHTALYWYRQSLGQGPEFLIYFQGTGAADDSGLPNDRFFAVRPEGSVSTLKIQRTERGDSAVYLCASSLAGGIHNEQFFGPGTRLTVL.

The gene calls are TRBV7-8 and TRBJ1-1; D unresolved. Germline V lookup: CDR1 SGHVS, CDR2 FQNEAQ. The ends were cut back, 5 bases at V and 4 bases at J, with 14 bases in the middle. This CDR3 contains 14 residues. CDR3 in DNA: TGTGCCAGCAGCCCTACAGTGTCGCGCACTGAAGCTTTCTTT. It encodes CASSPTVSRTEAFF.